These 26 T cell receptor beta chains came from one sample sequenced in a study of OX40 agonist ivuxolimab in advanced cancers. To prepare the library, the immunoSEQ multiplex PCR assay was applied. This is the immuneACCESS table as TCRdb keeps it, with only in-frame sequences that have V and J called. A part of the clones is gone; compared with another copy, unresolved V genes explain less than half, and the rest is unexplained. Within this sample are roughly 60,000 clones, with roughly nine tenths of them counted one time only. Around 2% of the sample is taken by the ten largest. The sequencing used CD4+ or CD8+ T cells sorted from blood, collected in a trial of the OX40 agonist ivuxolimab. These TCRs come from an adult with an advanced solid tumor such as melanoma, head and neck, liver or kidney cancer.

This sequence joins TRBV7-2 and TRBJ1-4; possibly TRBD1 for D (6 bases). This CDR3 has 15 residues. Between the trimmed V and J ends, which lost 3 bases and 8 bases, there was a span of 16 bases. From germline, CDR1 is SGHTA and CDR2 FQGNSA. This chain's CDR3 is CASSLDTGSGEKLFF. As DNA, the CDR3 is TGTGCCAGCAGCTTGGATACAGGGAGTGGAGAAAAACTGTTTTTT.

CDR3: CASSEPPGDEQFF. The CDR3 DNA reads as TGTGCCAGCAGTGAACCCCCCGGGGATGAGCAGTTCTTC. The J gene is TRBJ2-1, the V gene TRBV28, with a weak D call TRBD2 (5 bases). V was trimmed by 5 bases and J by 8 bases, leaving 13 bases between them. Germline V gives CDR1 MDHEN, CDR2 SYDVKM. This CDR3 contains 13 residues.

The CDR3 loop reads CASSLGTGATYEQYF. The CDR3 coding sequence is TGTGCCAGCTCACTTGGGACAGGGGCCACCTACGAGCAGTACTTC. The chain employs TRBV18 and TRBJ2-7, with 10 nucleotides matching TRBD1. Germline loops: CDR1 KGHSH, CDR2 LQKENI. The CDR3 is made up of 15 amino acids. V lost 4 bases, J lost 2 bases, and 5 bases stayed unmatched.

This clone was seen only a few times. Here the CDR3 DNA reads TGTGCCAGCTCACTCGGACAGGGTTCCACTGAAGCTTTCTTT. Its protein is CASSLGQGSTEAFF. The gene calls are TRBV18 and TRBJ1-1; 8 bases fit TRBD1. The CDR3 is 14 residues long. Germline V gene lookup returns CDR1 KGHSH and CDR2 LQKENI. Trimming removed 4 bases from V and 4 bases from J; junction bases left unmatched: 5. Together with reference TRBV18 and TRBJ1-1, the CDR3 gives the full variable domain: NAGVMQNPRHLVRRRGQEARLRCSPMKGHSHVYWYRQLPEEGLKFMVYLQKENIIDESGMPKERFSAEFPKEGPSILRIQQVVRGDSAAYFCASSLGQGSTEAFFGQGTRLTVV.

This clone has just one count. The rearrangement joins TRBV28 to TRBJ2-5; 7 positions match TRBD1. The last part of the DNA fits TRBJ2-7 better; the J call may be wrong. The CDR3 is made up of 13 amino acids. Germline CDR1 is MDHEN and CDR2 is SYDVKM. CDR3 in DNA: TGTGCCAGCAGTTTGGGACAGCCTTACGAGCAGTACTTC. It encodes CASSLGQPYEQYF.

This sequence joins TRBV6-6 and TRBJ2-1; the match to TRBD2 covers 11 bases. The CDR3 runs 16 residues. Germline CDR1 MNHNY, CDR2 SVGAGI (reference sequence). With 0 bases clipped from V and 9 bases from J, the junction kept 7 bases outside the gene matches. The CDR3 loop is CASSYSLAGVSGEQFF. The CDR3 DNA sequence: TGTGCCAGCAGTTACTCACTAGCGGGAGTGTCCGGTGAGCAGTTCTTC.

V gene TRBV28 combines with J gene TRBJ2-3; the D gene is possibly TRBD2 (7 bases). Between the trimmed V and J ends, which lost 6 bases and 2 bases, there was a span of 15 bases. CDR1 and CDR2 from the germline V gene are MDHEN and SYDVKM. The CDR3 runs 15 residues. The CDR3: CASSPGGRDTDTQYF. CDR3 DNA: TGTGCCAGCAGCCCCGGGGGGCGAGACACAGATACGCAGTATTTT.

This clone was observed a handful of times. This rearrangement joins TRBV30 to TRBJ2-2, with D possibly being TRBD1 (6 bases). The CDR3 totals 14 residues. Germline CDR1 and CDR2: GTSNPN and SVGIG (reference sequence). The V gene lost 5 bases and the J gene lost 1 base, with 11 bases spanning the gap. This CDR3 is CAWGGQLNTGELFF. CDR3 coding DNA: TGTGCCTGGGGAGGACAGTTGAACACCGGGGAGCTGTTTTTT.

CDR3 in amino acids: CASSLGLWEEKYF. The CDR3 DNA follows: TGTGCCAGCAGCTTAGGGTTATGGGAAGAGAAGTACTTC. This chain uses TRBV7-2 with TRBJ2-7; D gene uncertain. The CDR3 runs 13 residues. V gave up 1 base and J gave up 11 bases, with 15 bases separating them. Germline V gene data show CDR1 as SGHTA and CDR2 as FQGNSA.

The chain couples TRBV5-1 to TRBJ2-1; the match to TRBD2 covers 13 bases. The CDR3 has 16 residues. J gave up 4 bases and V 3 bases, and 4 bases lay outside the gene matches. Germline V CDR1 and CDR2: SGHRS, YFSETQ. This CDR3 is CASSSWTSGSYNEQFF. DNA for the CDR3: TGCGCCAGCAGCTCGTGGACTAGCGGGAGTTACAATGAGCAGTTCTTC.

This clone was picked up a small number of times. The DNA of the CDR3 is TGTGCCAGCAGCTTAGTGCAGAATCAGCCCCAGCATTTT. It codes for CASSLVQNQPQHF. V gene TRBV7-2 combines with J gene TRBJ1-5; D uncertain. Germline V lookup: CDR1 SGHTA, CDR2 FQGNSA. This CDR3 spans 13 amino acids. The V end was cut by 1 base, the J end by 4 bases, with 5 bases between.

The CDR3 spells CASSPFGASYEQYF. The DNA of the CDR3 is TGTGCCAGCAGTCCCTTTGGGGCTTCCTACGAGCAGTACTTC. V gene TRBV28 combines with J gene TRBJ2-7; D is perhaps TRBD1 (5 bases). V lost 5 bases to trimming and J lost 1 base, with 12 bases between them. Germline V gene sequence: CDR1 MDHEN, CDR2 SYDVKM. This CDR3 spans 14 amino acids.

The V gene is TRBV5-1, the J gene TRBJ2-1, with D maybe TRBD1 (6 bases). The CDR3 length is 15 residues. The V and J ends lost 0 bases and 7 bases respectively, with 14 bases between them. From germline, CDR1 is SGHRS and CDR2 YFSETQ. CDR3 in DNA: TGCGCCAGCAGCTTGGTTGGACAGTTAGGGAATGAGCAGTTCTTC. Protein sequence: CASSLVGQLGNEQFF.

The rearrangement joins TRBV5-5 to TRBJ2-5; maybe TRBD2 (6 bases). CDR1 and CDR2 from the germline V gene are SGHKS and YYEKEE (reference sequence). The CDR3 spans 16 residues. Trimming took off 4 bases at V and 5 bases at J, with 21 bases between the two ends. CDR3 protein: CASSPQGAPGAETQYF. The DNA for the CDR3 is TGTGCCAGCAGCCCCCAAGGGGCCCCGGGAGCGGAGACCCAGTACTTC. The full variable domain, its missing parts supplied by reference TRBV5-5 and TRBJ2-5, is DAGVTQSPTHLIKTRGQQVTLRCSPISGHKSVSWYQQVLGQGPQFIFQYYEKEERGRGNFPDRFSARQFPNYSSELNVNALLLGDSALYLCASSPQGAPGAETQYFGPGTRLLVL.

The V call is TRBV2, the J call TRBJ1-6; the D gene is possibly TRBD1 (5 bases). Looked up from germline, CDR1 is SNHLY and CDR2 is FYNNEI. The CDR3 is 13 amino acids. V was cut by 8 bases and J by 10 bases, with 15 bases left in between. DNA of the CDR3: TGTGCCAGCTCTGAAGGGGTAAGGTCACCCCTCCACTTT. Its protein product is CASSEGVRSPLHF.

The V and J genes are TRBV5-1 and TRBJ2-4, with 9 nucleotides matching TRBD1. Germline CDR1 reads SGHRS; CDR2 reads YFSETQ. The ends lost 0 bases at V and 5 bases at J; junction bases unmatched: 3. This CDR3 contains 15 residues. The CDR3 bases are TGCGCCAGCAGCTTGGAACAGGGGGCCCAAAACATTCAGTACTTC. Amino acid sequence: CASSLEQGAQNIQYF.

The V and J genes are TRBV27 and TRBJ2-1, with 7 bases matching TRBD2. The CDR3 runs to 13 residues. The germline V gene has CDR1 MNHEY and CDR2 SMNVEV (reference sequence). With V trimmed by 6 bases and J by 8 bases, 7 bases remained unmatched. CDR3 amino acids: CASSRTSWDEQFF. The CDR3 DNA follows: TGTGCCAGCAGCAGGACTAGTTGGGATGAGCAGTTCTTC.

The chain recombines TRBV5-4 with TRBJ2-2; D perhaps matches TRBD1 (6 bases). The germline CDR1 and CDR2 sequences are SGHNT and YYREEE (reference sequence). CDR3 size: 16 residues. Between the trimmed V and J ends, which lost 0 bases and 1 base, there was a span of 10 bases. The CDR3 spells CASSLAQGGNTGELFF. In DNA, the CDR3 is TGTGCCAGCAGCTTGGCACAGGGTGGGAACACCGGGGAGCTGTTTTTT.

The genes are TRBV4-2 and TRBJ1-3, with 7 bases that match TRBD1. The CDR3 consists of 16 residues. The trim removed 0 bases at V and 0 bases at J, leaving 2 bases unmatched. Germline CDR1 reads LGHNA; CDR2 reads YNFKEQ. CDR3 sequence: CASSQDGDSSGNTIYF. CDR3 nucleotide sequence: TGTGCCAGCAGCCAAGATGGGGACAGCTCTGGAAACACCATATATTTT.

V usage is TRBV5-4 and J usage is TRBJ2-3, with D tentatively TRBD2 (6 bases). Germline V gives CDR1 SGHNT, CDR2 YYREEE (reference sequence). V lost 4 bases, J lost 2 bases, and 17 bases lay in between. The CDR3 consists of 16 residues. The DNA of the CDR3 is TGTGCCAGCAGCCAAGAGCAGGGAGGCGTCACAGATACGCAGTATTTT. Its protein product is CASSQEQGGVTDTQYF. Full variable domain (outside the CDR3, taken from reference TRBV5-4 and TRBJ2-3): ETGVTQSPTHLIKTRGQQVTLRCSSQSGHNTVSWYQQALGQGPQFIFQYYREEENGRGNFPPRFSGLQFPNYSSELNVNALELDDSALYLCASSQEQGGVTDTQYFGPGTRLTVL.

The V call is TRBV28, the J call TRBJ1-1; maybe TRBD1 (6 bases). The germline V and J ends were trimmed by 10 bases and 0 bases, with 9 bases remaining between them. CDR1 and CDR2 from the germline V gene are MDHEN and SYDVKM. The CDR3 is made up of 12 amino acids. CDR3 sequence reads: CAIGQLNTEAFF. CDR3 DNA sequence: TGTGCCATTGGACAGTTGAACACTGAAGCTTTCTTT.

The chain is built from TRBV5-4 and TRBJ2-1, with 7 nucleotides matching TRBD1. The CDR3 runs 16 residues. Germline V gene lookup returns CDR1 SGHNT and CDR2 YYREEE (reference sequence). The V and J ends lost 4 bases and 2 bases, in that order; junction bases with no gene match: 9. CDR3: CASSQGGSLPYNEQFF. In DNA, the CDR3 is TGTGCCAGCAGCCAAGGGGGCTCTCTACCCTACAATGAGCAGTTCTTC.

V usage is TRBV7-9 and J usage is TRBJ2-3, with 7 bases lining up with TRBD2. V shed 6 bases and J 1 base; nucleotides not matched to a gene: 7. The CDR3 length is 15 residues. The V gene's germline CDR1 is SEHNR and CDR2 FQNEAQ (reference sequence). CDR3 sequence reads: CASSSNRGGTDTQYF. The CDR3 nucleotides are TGTGCCAGCAGTAGTAACCGGGGGGGCACAGATACGCAGTATTTT.

The rearrangement uses TRBV5-1 and TRBJ2-3; 10 bases align to TRBD2. Germline V gene data show CDR1 as SGHRS and CDR2 as YFSETQ. CDR3 size: 15 residues. Losses at the gene ends were 5 bases for V and 8 bases for J; bases not matched to a gene: 11. The CDR3 nucleotides read TGCGCCAGCAGTACGGAGGGTAGCGGGGGGACTACGCAGTATTTT. Amino acids: CASSTEGSGGTTQYF.

The V gene is TRBV7-9, the J gene TRBJ1-1, with D possibly being TRBD1 (5 bases). Germline V gene sequence: CDR1 SEHNR, CDR2 FQNEAQ (reference sequence). Trimming cost V 5 bases and J 4 bases, with 14 bases left between them. The CDR3 is 14 residues long. Here the CDR3 reads CASSEQGEGTEAFF. CDR3 DNA sequence: TGTGCCAGCAGCGAGCAGGGAGAGGGCACTGAAGCTTTCTTT.

The chain employs TRBV6-5 and TRBJ1-2, with a tentative D call TRBD1 (6 bases). CDR1 MNHEY and CDR2 SVGAGI come from the germline V gene. The germline V and J ends were trimmed by 0 bases and 7 bases, with 12 bases remaining between them. CDR3 length equals 14 residues. The CDR3 DNA reads as TGTGCCAGCAGTTACTCGCGGCAGGGGCCTGGCTACACCTTC. Protein sequence: CASSYSRQGPGYTF.